The table lists the clone carrying this T cell receptor (beta chain) with many counts. Germline V CDR1 and CDR2: ENHRY, SYGVKD. V lost 3 bases to trimming and J lost 5 bases, with 5 bases between them. The CDR3 runs 12 residues. TCRdb called the 5' RACE reads again in MiXCR, with one record for every CDR3 protein. The sample shows over 200,000 distinct CDR3 sequences, approximately 10% of them seen only once. The data were taken from a study of identical twins. The sample taken for sequencing was memory T cells sorted from blood. The chain couples TRBV10-3 to TRBJ2-1; D call uncertain. The receptor was derived from a man over 45 in good health. The CDR3 protein is CAISDTDNEQFF. The CDR3 bases are TGTGCCATCAGTGATACGGACAATGAGCAGTTCTTC.